This TCR beta chain was observed in a study of T cells after yellow fever vaccination. This clonotype was picked up a small number of times. TCRdb fed the 5' RACE reads into MiXCR, producing one record per CDR3 protein. This table holds more than 80,000 distinct CDR3 sequences, under 7% found once. Germline V gene data show CDR1 as MNHEY and CDR2 as SVGAGI. V was clipped by 11 bases and J by 3 bases, with 16 bases between them. The CDR3 totals 13 residues. The V and J genes are TRBV6-5 and TRBJ1-1; no definite D call. The material was CD8+ T cells sorted from PBMCs, obtained 10 days after the yellow fever booster vaccination. The clonotype was recovered from a man between 18 and 29 years old who received the YFV17D yellow fever vaccine. DNA of the CDR3: TGTGCCGGGCGGATGAGTATGGACACTGAAGCTTTCTTT. Residues: CAGRMSMDTEAFF.